This entry concerns a single T cell receptor beta chain. The sample originates from a study of CD8 T cells in Susac syndrome. A quantity of about 0.5 to 1 ug RNA underwent reverse transcription using random hexamers. Amplification of TCR beta CDR3 used immunoSEQ multiplex PCR across 54 Vbeta and 13 Jbeta. A single record per CDR3 protein comes from TCRdb applying MiXCR to the immunoSEQ multiplex PCR reads. The data contain about 200,000 distinct CDR3 sequences, 95% of them singletons. The CDR3 totals 12 residues. The V end was cut by 4 bases, the J end by 4 bases, with 10 bases between. The germline CDR1 and CDR2 sequences are SQVTM and ANQGSEA. Sequencing of TCR beta was performed on blood CD8+ T cells and on blood CD4+ T cells. Controls matched for sex and age were healthy donors. TEMRA cells were FACS-enriched, unlike CD8+ and CD4+ T cells, which were negatively isolated.

This TCR derives from a human donor in good health. Sample: CD4+ T cells from PBMCs. The chain is built from TRBV29-1 and TRBJ1-1; D is ambiguous. CDR3 sequence: CSVASRVTEAFF. DNA for the CDR3: TGCAGCGTTGCCTCGCGGGTCACTGAAGCTTTCTTT.